Shown below are 32 T cell receptor beta chains from a single sample sequenced in a study of blood T cell repertoires in COVID-19. Only in-frame clones appear in the TCRdb table, and some are missing; sequencing was by immunoSEQ multiplex PCR. Seen here are around 250,000 clones, about 88% observed once, and the top ten hold approximately 4%. The specimen sequenced was PBMCs or T cells enriched from blood (not recorded which). All receptors come from a man younger than 40 with acute COVID-19.

This chain joins TRBV7-3 and TRBJ2-2; the D gene is possibly TRBD1 (5 bases). The CDR3 has 13 residues. CDR1 and CDR2 (germline): SGHTA, FQGTGA. Trimming removed 4 bases from V and 5 bases from J, with 8 bases in between. The CDR3 DNA follows: TGTGCCAGCAGCTCCAGGGTAACCGGGGAGCTGTTTTTT. This encodes CASSSRVTGELFF.

In this sample, this clone turned up a few times. The sample contains more than one DNA sequence encoding this CDR3. In nucleotides, the CDR3 is TGTGCCAGCAGCCGGACGACAGGGAACTATGGCTACACCTTC. It is translated as CASSRTTGNYGYTF. This rearrangement joins TRBV3-1 (or the pseudogene TRBV3-2) to TRBJ1-2; 7 bases map to TRBD1. CDR1 is LGHDT and CDR2 is YNNKEL in the germline V gene (reference sequence). The CDR3 extends over 14 amino acids. V lost 4 bases and J lost 2; bases outside the gene matches: 4.

The J gene is TRBJ1-2, the V gene TRBV27, with D maybe TRBD1 (6 bases). Looked up from germline, CDR1 is MNHEY and CDR2 is SMNVEV (reference sequence). The CDR3 consists of 12 residues. V lost 10 bases and J 8 bases, leaving 17 bases between the germline ends. CDR3 amino acids: CATLVGGRGYTF. The CDR3 DNA is TGTGCCACCCTAGTGGGGGGGCGCGGCTACACCTTC.

V is TRBV29-1 and J is TRBJ2-1, with 9 nucleotides matching TRBD2. The CDR3 length is 18 residues. V gave up 7 bases and J gave up 0 bases; unmatched junction bases: 16. Germline-derived CDR1 and CDR2 are SQVTM and ANQGSEA. CDR3 amino acids: CSAKGGLAPGSSYNEQFF. CDR3 nucleotide sequence: TGCAGCGCGAAGGGGGGACTAGCACCGGGGAGCTCCTACAATGAGCAGTTCTTC.

This clone was recorded only once. This chain links TRBV7-9 with TRBJ1-2, with D uncertain. Trimming removed 5 bases from V and 0 bases from J, with 10 bases in between. This CDR3 region has 14 residues. Germline values: CDR1 SEHNR, CDR2 FQNEAQ (reference sequence). CDR3 amino acids: CASSPSPANYGYTF. In DNA form, the CDR3 reads TGTGCCAGCAGCCCTAGCCCAGCTAACTATGGCTACACCTTC.

The rearrangement uses TRBV18 and TRBJ1-5, with 7 bases lining up with TRBD1. Germline CDR1 reads KGHSH; CDR2 reads LQKENI. The ends lost 4 bases at V and 1 base at J; junction bases unmatched: 4. This CDR3 contains 15 residues. Here the CDR3 DNA reads TGTGCCAGCTCACGACAGGGACAGAGCAATCAGCCCCAGCATTTT. Translation: CASSRQGQSNQPQHF.

The gene calls are TRBV7-2 and TRBJ2-1; a weak D match, TRBD2 (6 bases). V was trimmed by 5 bases and J by 8 bases, leaving 13 bases between them. Germline V gene sequence: CDR1 SGHTA, CDR2 FQGNSA. This CDR3 has 13 amino acids. CDR3 sequence reads: CASSRELFHEQFF. The DNA for the CDR3 is TGTGCCAGCAGCCGGGAGTTGTTCCATGAGCAGTTCTTC.

The CDR3 sequence: CASNSQSTDTQYF. For the CDR3, the DNA is TGTGCCAGCAATAGTCAAAGCACAGATACGCAGTATTTT. The chain has TRBV28 and TRBJ2-3; D is uncertain. The CDR3 is made up of 13 amino acids. Germline values: CDR1 MDHEN, CDR2 SYDVKM. V lost 7 bases and J lost 0, with 8 bases in between. The variable domain in full, completed from reference TRBV28 and TRBJ2-3, reads DVKVTQSSRYLVKRTGEKVFLECVQDMDHENMFWYRQDPGLGLRLIYFSYDVKMKEKGDIPEGYSVSREKKERFSLILESASTNQTSMYLCASNSQSTDTQYFGPGTRLTVL.

The CDR3 coding sequence is TGTGCCAGCAGTTTCCGCCGGGACAGGGATAATGAAAAACTGTTTTTT. Residues: CASSFRRDRDNEKLFF. The V gene is TRBV27, the J gene TRBJ1-4; the match to TRBD1 covers 9 bases. J lost 4 bases, V lost 3 bases, and 6 bases had no gene match. CDR1 and CDR2 (germline): MNHEY, SMNVEV (reference sequence). The CDR3 is 16 amino acids.

Only one count was recorded for this clone. The gene calls are TRBV6-4 and TRBJ2-1, with 11 bases fitting TRBD2. The junction had 10 bases not matched to a gene; V was cut back by 5 bases and J by 7 bases. Germline V CDR1 and CDR2: MRHNA, SNTAGT. This CDR3 is built from 16 residues. CDR3 residues: CASSSHGTSGSNEQFF. The CDR3 region has the DNA TGTGCCAGCAGTTCCCACGGGACTAGCGGTTCTAATGAGCAGTTCTTC.

This sequence joins TRBV6-2 or TRBV6-3 and TRBJ1-1; 8 positions agree with TRBD1. V lost 4 bases, J lost 1 base, and 5 bases stayed unmatched. CDR3 size: 15 residues. Germline loops: CDR1 MNHEY, CDR2 SVGEGT. CDR3 residues: CASSWDRLPNTEAFF. CDR3 in DNA: TGTGCCAGCAGTTGGGACAGGCTGCCGAACACTGAAGCTTTCTTT.

The chain has TRBV5-6 and TRBJ1-4; 8 positions agree with TRBD1. The V and J ends lost 2 bases and 7 bases, in that order; junction bases with no gene match: 4. Germline CDR1 SGHDT, CDR2 YYEEEE. This CDR3 has 14 amino acids. CDR3 DNA: TGTGCCAGCAGCTTTCGGGACAGGAGTGAAAAACTGTTTTTT. As protein: CASSFRDRSEKLFF.

The V and J genes are TRBV3-1 (or the pseudogene TRBV3-2) and TRBJ1-5; TRBD1 matches at 8 bases. Losses at the gene ends were 4 bases for V and 7 bases for J; bases not matched to a gene: 6. Germline V lookup: CDR1 LGHDT, CDR2 YNNKEL (reference sequence). The CDR3 covers 14 residues. This CDR3 is CASSPDREGQPQHF. The CDR3 region has the DNA TGTGCCAGCAGCCCGGACAGGGAGGGACAGCCCCAGCATTTT.

The genes are TRBV28 and TRBJ1-5, with D possibly being TRBD1 (6 bases). The CDR3 is 13 amino acids. The germline gives CDR1 MDHEN, CDR2 SYDVKM. The V end lost 7 bases, the J end lost 7 bases, and 14 bases lay between the germline ends. The CDR3 region has the DNA TGTGCCAGCACAAGAAGGGGGGGCCAGCCCCAGCATTTT. Its protein is CASTRRGGQPQHF.

This chain links TRBV27 with TRBJ1-1; 8 positions match TRBD1. Looked up from germline, CDR1 is MNHEY and CDR2 is SMNVEV (reference sequence). With V trimmed by 3 bases and J by 5 bases, 5 bases remained unmatched. This CDR3 is 14 amino acids long. The CDR3 reads CASSFRGRRTEAFF. CDR3 DNA sequence: TGTGCCAGCAGTTTCAGGGGGCGCCGAACTGAAGCTTTCTTT.

V and J are TRBV6-5 and TRBJ1-3, with TRBD1 identical over 7 bases. The CDR3 is 14 amino acids. The V gene's germline CDR1 is MNHEY and CDR2 SVGAGI. After removal of 8 bases from V and 8 bases from J, the junction contained 12 bases not matched to a gene. DNA of the CDR3: TGTGCCAGCGGACGACAGGGAAAAATAGACACCATATATTTT. This encodes CASGRQGKIDTIYF.

CDR3 nucleotides: TGTGCCAGCAGTTTCCCCCGGGCTAGCGGTCCCGCGGGGCAGTACGTC. Its protein is CASSFPRASGPAGQYV. The genes are TRBV5-4 and TRBJ2-7; 7 bases align to TRBD2. V lost 5 bases, J lost 9 bases, and 20 bases stayed unmatched. CDR1 is SGHNT, CDR2 YYREEE, per germline (reference sequence). CDR3 size: 16 residues.

This chain joins TRBV3-1 (or the pseudogene TRBV3-2) and TRBJ1-2; D is undetermined. The CDR3 is 16 residues long. From germline, CDR1 is LGHDT and CDR2 YNNKEL (reference sequence). The V gene lost 6 bases and the J gene lost 7 bases, with 24 bases spanning the gap. CDR3 region: CASSSPPGSIGSGYTF. The CDR3 coding sequence is TGTGCCAGCAGTTCACCTCCCGGGTCCATAGGATCTGGCTACACCTTC.

The rearrangement joins TRBV25-1 to TRBJ1-1; D unresolved. This CDR3 is 14 amino acids long. V was clipped by 1 base and J by 1 base, with 7 bases between them. Germline V gene lookup returns CDR1 MGHDK and CDR2 SYGVNS. CDR3 loop: CASSESRRNTEAFF. The CDR3 region has the DNA TGTGCCAGCAGTGAATCAAGGAGGAACACTGAAGCTTTCTTT.

The V and J genes are TRBV6-6 and TRBJ1-1, with D tentatively TRBD1 (5 bases). CDR1 and CDR2 (germline): MNHNY, SVGAGI (reference sequence). The CDR3 runs to 14 residues. The V gene lost 0 bases and the J gene lost 6 bases, with 11 bases spanning the gap. CDR3 coding DNA: TGTGCCAGCAGTTACTCGGTCGGGGGATCTGAAGCTTTCTTT. This encodes CASSYSVGGSEAFF.

The chain employs TRBV5-4 and TRBJ1-4, with 9 positions matching TRBD1. Per the germline V gene, CDR1 is SGHNT and CDR2 is YYREEE (reference sequence). The CDR3 runs 16 residues. J was trimmed by 5 bases and V by 4 bases; bases with no gene match: 9. CDR3 sequence: CASSPFGTGKNEKLFF. The CDR3 DNA is TGTGCCAGCAGCCCGTTTGGGACAGGGAAGAATGAAAAACTGTTTTTT.

The chain employs TRBV7-9 and TRBJ2-1, with a tentative D call TRBD2 (5 bases). The germline CDR1 and CDR2 sequences are SEHNR and FQNEAQ (reference sequence). The CDR3 consists of 12 residues. V lost 4 bases, J lost 6 bases, and 7 bases lay in between. CDR3 in amino acids: CASSSGSNEQFF. CDR3 nucleotide sequence: TGTGCCAGCAGCTCTGGGAGCAATGAGCAGTTCTTC.

The chain employs TRBV24-1 and TRBJ2-1, with D perhaps matching TRBD1 (5 bases). The CDR3 has 16 amino acids. CDR1 is KGHDR, CDR2 SFDVKD, per germline. V was pared by 5 bases and J by 7 bases, with 20 bases between. The CDR3 region is CATSARRQSRENEQFF. The CDR3 DNA reads TGTGCCACCAGTGCAAGGAGACAGTCGCGAGAGAATGAGCAGTTCTTC.

This chain connects TRBV10-3 to TRBJ2-3; the match to TRBD2 covers 7 bases. The germline gives CDR1 ENHRY, CDR2 SYGVKD. There are 14 residues in the CDR3. Trimming cost V 8 bases and J 0 bases; bases outside gene matches: 5. CDR3 amino acids: CAIGLAASTDTQYF. CDR3 nucleotide sequence: TGTGCCATCGGGCTAGCGGCTAGCACAGATACGCAGTATTTT.

This chain connects TRBV19 to TRBJ1-5; D may be TRBD1 (6 bases). Per the germline V gene, CDR1 is LNHDA and CDR2 is SQIVND (reference sequence). There are 13 residues in the CDR3. The CDR3 reads CGGGSNSNQPQHF. The CDR3 DNA reads TGTGGGGGGGGCAGCAATAGCAATCAGCCCCAGCATTTT.

The J gene is TRBJ1-4, the V gene TRBV30, with 9 bases identical to TRBD1. The J segment lost 6 bases and the V segment lost 4 bases, leaving 3 bases of the junction unmatched. Per the germline V gene, CDR1 is GTSNPN and CDR2 is SVGIG (reference sequence). CDR3 length equals 13 residues. The CDR3 sequence is CAWTGQGDEKLFF. CDR3 DNA: TGTGCCTGGACGGGACAGGGAGATGAAAAACTGTTTTTT.

The gene calls are TRBV5-1 and TRBJ1-3; 7 positions agree with TRBD1. This CDR3 region has 16 residues. The V gene end was trimmed by 2 bases and the J gene end by 0 bases; junction bases not matched to a gene: 5. CDR1 is SGHRS and CDR2 is YFSETQ in the germline V gene. CDR3 bases: TGCGCCAGCAGCTTAAAGGGACAGAACTCTGGAAACACCATATATTTT. Its translation: CASSLKGQNSGNTIYF.

This rearrangement joins TRBV9 to TRBJ2-3, with TRBD1 identical over 8 bases. V trimming: 1 base; J trimming: 4 bases; junction bases outside the gene matches: 5. This CDR3 is built from 15 residues. Germline CDR1 SGDLS, CDR2 YYNGEE. CDR3 sequence: CASSVLGTGSDTQYF. DNA of the CDR3: TGTGCCAGCAGCGTACTCGGGACAGGCTCAGATACGCAGTATTTT.

The chain is built from TRBV6-2 or TRBV6-3 and TRBJ2-3; D perhaps matches TRBD2 (6 bases). Germline-derived CDR1 and CDR2 are MNHEY and SVGEGT. Trimming shortened V by 6 bases and J by 6 bases, and 16 bases separated the two germline ends. This CDR3 contains 14 residues. The CDR3 is CASSRTNEGDTQYF. CDR3 DNA sequence: TGTGCCAGCAGCCGGACTAACGAGGGGGATACGCAGTATTTT.

This rearrangement joins TRBV27 to TRBJ2-3; 8 bases fit TRBD2. The CDR3 is 14 amino acids. V was pared by 6 bases and J by 5 bases, with 7 bases of the junction left unmatched. Germline lookup yields CDR1 MNHEY and CDR2 SMNVEV (reference sequence). The CDR3 sequence: CASRPAGELDTQYF. In DNA form, the CDR3 reads TGTGCCAGCAGACCAGCGGGAGAGCTAGATACGCAGTATTTT.

The chain uses TRBV7-3 and TRBJ2-1; no definite D call. The CDR3 loop spans 13 amino acids. V was trimmed by 1 base and J by 5 bases, leaving 6 bases between them. The germline V gene has CDR1 SGHTA and CDR2 FQGTGA. In DNA form, the CDR3 reads TGTGCCAGCAGCTTAAACAGTCACAATGAGCAGTTCTTC. This codes for CASSLNSHNEQFF.

The chain employs TRBV5-4 and TRBJ1-6; 7 bases align to TRBD1. This CDR3 spans 15 amino acids. With 3 bases clipped from V and 3 bases from J, the junction kept 3 bases outside the gene matches. Germline-derived CDR1 and CDR2 are SGHNT and YYREEE (reference sequence). CDR3 region: CASSSGTDYNSPLHF. CDR3 sequence (DNA): TGTGCCAGCAGCTCCGGGACAGACTATAATTCACCCCTCCACTTT. Together with reference TRBV5-4 and TRBJ1-6, the CDR3 gives the full variable domain: ETGVTQSPTHLIKTRGQQVTLRCSSQSGHNTVSWYQQALGQGPQFIFQYYREEENGRGNFPPRFSGLQFPNYSSELNVNALELDDSALYLCASSSGTDYNSPLHFGNGTRLTVT.